The T cell receptor (beta chain) described here comes from a study of spatial heterogeneity in lung cancer. Looked up from germline, CDR1 is DFQATT and CDR2 is SNEGSKA (reference sequence). CDR3 size: 12 residues. V lost 3 bases to trimming and J lost 2 bases, with 8 bases between them. Findings of the study overall: Tumor T cells had an estimated coverage that came to about 6.4% for alpha chains and around 12% for beta chains. One measure, the expanded intratumoral alpha and beta TCR count, tracked tumor mutation counts. Expanded TCR counts, ubiquitous and regional, correlated respectively with ubiquitous and regional nonsynonymous mutation counts.

Each TCR cDNA molecule bore a unique molecular identifier. TCRdb reprocessed the 5' RACE reads via MiXCR and lists one record per CDR3 protein. The profile shows over 10,000 distinct CDR3 sequences, 5.6% of them singletons. Within the sample, this clonotype is medium-sized. What it binds is not known. In a library made to pick up alpha chains, this beta chain is a stray read with a size that means little. Indicated time point: sample taken at primary tumor resection. Unsorted whole RNA from tumor, nontumor lung or frozen PBMC underwent sequencing. The rearrangement joins TRBV20-1 to TRBJ2-7; D unresolved. The sequencing used lung tumor tissue, collected at surgery. The source of this sequence is a female donor with early-stage non-small cell lung cancer. CDR3 region: CSASTRPYEQYF. The DNA for the CDR3 is TGCAGTGCTAGCACCAGGCCCTACGAGCAGTACTTC.